These 16 T cell receptor beta chains originate from one sample sequenced in a study of Tregs in tolerant kidney transplant recipients. TCRdb's copy holds only in-frame clones and misses some; the assay was immunoSEQ multiplex PCR. The table lists about 78,000 clones, 75% to 95% of them singletons, with 0.34% in the top ten. The specimen was Tregs from blood, collected before the transplant. The origin of the receptors is a human donor who received a combined kidney and bone marrow transplant.

This clone was detected only once. The rearrangement links TRBV6-1 to TRBJ1-5; no definite D call. Germline loops: CDR1 MNHNS, CDR2 SASEGT. V was shortened by 4 bases and J by 5 bases, with 9 bases between the two germline ends. This CDR3 has 13 amino acids. The CDR3 coding sequence is TGTGCCAGCAGTGGCACCCTCGATCAGCCCCAGCATTTT. Its protein product is CASSGTLDQPQHF.

This clone occurred a few times. The chain has TRBV25-1 and TRBJ2-1; no reliable D call. The CDR3 is 11 amino acids. Trimming pared 3 bases from V and 3 bases from J, leaving 0 bases between. Germline V gene sequence: CDR1 MGHDK, CDR2 SYGVNS. The CDR3 DNA reads TGTGCCAGCAGTGACTACAATGAGCAGTTCTTC. The encoded protein is CASSDYNEQFF.

This clone appeared a few times. The conserved final phenylalanine or tryptophan is absent from the CDR3, which likely points to a read error. Here the CDR3 DNA reads TGTGCCTGGAGCCGCGGAGGGGGAAACGACTACGAGCAGTACCTC. It encodes CAWSRGGGNDYEQYL. The chain links TRBV30 to TRBJ2-7, with D tentatively TRBD1 or TRBD2 (6 bases each). The ends were cut back, 3 bases at V and 3 bases at J, with 18 bases in the middle. The CDR3 is made up of 15 amino acids. Germline-derived CDR1 and CDR2 are GTSNPN and SVGIG (reference sequence).

The CDR3 spells CAISESRLTGALSYEQYF. The CDR3 DNA sequence: TGTGCCATCAGTGAGTCCCGACTCACAGGGGCCCTCTCCTACGAGCAGTACTTC. This rearrangement joins TRBV10-3 to TRBJ2-7; 7 bases are a match to TRBD1. The V gene end was trimmed by 0 bases and the J gene end by 0 bases; junction bases not matched to a gene: 11. Germline values: CDR1 ENHRY, CDR2 SYGVKD. The CDR3 is 18 residues long.

The gene calls are TRBV19 and TRBJ2-7, with 11 bases aligning to TRBD2. Germline lookup yields CDR1 LNHDA and CDR2 SQIVND (reference sequence). Trimming removed 6 bases from V and 0 bases from J; junction bases left unmatched: 10. There are 17 residues in the CDR3. CDR3 nucleotides: TGTGCCAGTAGCAAAAGACTAGCGGGAACCAGCTCCTACGAGCAGTACTTC. Amino acid sequence: CASSKRLAGTSSYEQYF.

This chain connects TRBV2 to TRBJ1-1; D may be TRBD1 (6 bases). The germline CDR1 and CDR2 sequences are SNHLY and FYNNEI. CDR3 length: 13 amino acids. V dropped 7 bases and J dropped 1 base, with 10 bases sitting between them. The chain's CDR3 is CASNGQSNTEAFF. DNA of the CDR3: TGTGCCAGCAACGGACAGTCGAACACTGAAGCTTTCTTT. The full variable domain, with the rest looked up from reference TRBV2 and TRBJ1-1, is EPEVTQTPSHQVTQMGQEVILRCVPISNHLYFYWYRQILGQKVEFLVSFYNNEISEKSEIFDDQFSVERPDGSNFTLKIRSTKLEDSAMYFCASNGQSNTEAFFGQGTRLTVV.

The V and J genes are TRBV6-6 and TRBJ2-7, with D possibly matching TRBD1 (5 bases). Between the trimmed V and J ends, which lost 7 bases and 2 bases, there was a span of 15 bases. There are 14 residues in the CDR3. In germline, CDR1 is MNHNY, CDR2 SVGAGI (reference sequence). The CDR3 region is CASTPRQLPYEQYF. The CDR3 region has the DNA TGTGCCAGCACTCCTCGACAGCTACCCTACGAGCAGTACTTC.

The chain couples TRBV11-2 to TRBJ2-5; the D call may be TRBD1 or TRBD2 (5 bases each). This CDR3 has 13 amino acids. Germline loops: CDR1 SGHAT, CDR2 FQNNGV. The ends were cut back, 1 base at V and 4 bases at J, with 7 bases in the middle. This CDR3 reads CASSLAGTETQYF. Written as DNA, the CDR3 is TGTGCCAGCAGCTTAGCCGGGACAGAGACCCAGTACTTC.

The chain couples TRBV2 to TRBJ2-3; TRBD2 matches 7 bases. The V segment lost 4 bases and the J segment 1 base; nucleotides outside the gene matches: 11. The germline gives CDR1 SNHLY, CDR2 FYNNEI. There are 17 residues in the CDR3. The CDR3 nucleotides are TGTGCCAGCAGTGCGGGATTGAGCGGGATAGGCACAGATACGCAGTATTTT. This codes for CASSAGLSGIGTDTQYF. The entire variable domain, with the rest obtained from reference TRBV2 and TRBJ2-3, is as follows: EPEVTQTPSHQVTQMGQEVILRCVPISNHLYFYWYRQILGQKVEFLVSFYNNEISEKSEIFDDQFSVERPDGSNFTLKIRSTKLEDSAMYFCASSAGLSGIGTDTQYFGPGTRLTVL.

The chain has TRBV29-1 and TRBJ1-1; no firm D call. V gave up 7 bases and J gave up 2 bases, with 14 bases separating them. This CDR3 comprises 13 residues. Per the germline V gene, CDR1 is SQVTM and CDR2 is ANQGSEA. This CDR3 is CSDSGSSNTEAFF. CDR3 coding DNA: TGCAGCGACTCTGGCAGCTCTAACACTGAAGCTTTCTTT.

This rearrangement joins TRBV28 to TRBJ1-2; 8 bases map to TRBD1. The V gene end was trimmed by 5 bases and the J gene end by 4 bases; junction bases not matched to a gene: 3. The CDR3 length is 13 residues. Looked up from germline, CDR1 is MDHEN and CDR2 is SYDVKM. The chain's CDR3 is CASSGDRFYGYTF. CDR3 DNA sequence: TGTGCCAGCAGTGGGGACAGGTTCTATGGCTACACCTTC.

The chain carries TRBV5-1 and TRBJ2-1; TRBD2 agrees at 7 bases. With V trimmed by 4 bases and J by 3 bases, 7 bases remained unmatched. CDR3 size: 15 residues. CDR1 and CDR2 from the germline V gene are SGHRS and YFSETQ. The CDR3 region is CASSISGLDYNEQFF. CDR3 DNA: TGCGCCAGCAGCATTAGCGGGTTAGACTACAATGAGCAGTTCTTC.

The CDR3 region is CASKLLAGLAGELFF. CDR3 bases: TGCGCCAGCAAATTACTAGCGGGGCTGGCCGGGGAGCTGTTTTTT. The rearrangement joins TRBV5-1 to TRBJ2-2; the match to TRBD2 covers 10 bases. V trimming: 6 bases; J trimming: 6 bases; junction bases outside the gene matches: 8. The CDR3 is made up of 15 amino acids. Germline V gives CDR1 SGHRS, CDR2 YFSETQ.

This clone was picked up a small number of times. The chain employs TRBV7-3 and TRBJ2-1; 7 nucleotides agree with TRBD1. CDR1 is SGHTA, CDR2 FQGTGA, per germline. The CDR3 extends over 14 amino acids. The ends lost 3 bases at V and 5 bases at J; junction bases unmatched: 4. The CDR3, as DNA: TGTGCCAGCAGCTTCACCGGGACAGACAATGAGCAGTTCTTC. Its translation is CASSFTGTDNEQFF.

This clone has a single count. The chain joins TRBV29-1 to TRBJ1-2; D may be TRBD1 (5 bases). There are 11 residues in the CDR3. Trimming took 4 bases from V and 4 from J, leaving 7 bases between them. The V gene's germline CDR1 is SQVTM and CDR2 ANQGSEA. This chain's CDR3 is CSVGQGYGYTF. The DNA of the CDR3 is TGCAGCGTTGGCCAGGGCTATGGCTACACCTTC. The full variable domain, its missing parts supplied by reference TRBV29-1 and TRBJ1-2, is SAVISQKPSRDICQRGTSLTIQCQVDSQVTMMFWYRQQPGQSLTLIATANQGSEATYESGFVIDKFPISRPNLTFSTLTVSNMSPEDSSIYLCSVGQGYGYTFGSGTRLTVV.

This clone was picked up one time. The V and J genes are TRBV10-2 and TRBJ2-1; TRBD2 is a possible D gene (6 bases). CDR3 length equals 16 residues. Deletions cut 6 bases from V and 3 bases from J, with 18 bases between. Germline-derived CDR1 and CDR2 are WSHSY and SAAADI. The CDR3 DNA reads as TGCGCCAGCAGGGAGAGTAGCGGAAAAGTCTACAATGAGCAGTTCTTC. Translated, it gives CASRESSGKVYNEQFF.